A single sample is the source of the 11 T cell receptor beta chains below, sequenced in a study of T cells in Graves' hyperthyroidism and ophthalmopathy. The source material, RNA transcripts, was used to amplify TCR beta CDR3 regions. TCR CDR3 regions were first amplified by RT-PCR with HTBI primers. Via MiXCR, TCRdb re-called the multiplex PCR reads, giving one row per CDR3 protein. The table lists hundreds of thousands of distinct CDR3 sequences, over 35% of them singletons. The specimen sequenced was blood. Source of these receptors: a man younger than 30 with Graves' hyperthyroidism.

This clonotype appeared many times. V usage is TRBV2 and J usage is TRBJ1-5; D is perhaps TRBD1 (5 bases). CDR3 length equals 16 residues. Trimming left V 2 bases short and J 6 bases short, with 17 bases between. The germline gives CDR1 SNHLY, CDR2 FYNNEI. The CDR3 nucleotides read TGTGCCAGCAGTGAAAGAGGCAGGGTGGTTTTTCAGCCCCAGCATTTT. It codes for CASSERGRVVFQPQHF.

The chain is built from TRBV4-1 and TRBJ2-7; D is unclear. V was shortened by 0 bases and J by 6 bases, with 15 bases between the two germline ends. The length of the CDR3 is 15 residues. CDR1 and CDR2 (germline): MGHRA, YSYEKL. The DNA for the CDR3 is TGCGCCAGCAGCCAAGAGGCTGGACCCCCTCTCGAGCAGTACTTC. Its protein is CASSQEAGPPLEQYF.

Ten or more counts support this clonotype. This sequence joins TRBV29-1 and TRBJ1-1; TRBD1 is a possible D gene (6 bases). Trimming shortened V by 3 bases and J by 0 bases, and 14 bases separated the two germline ends. This CDR3 spans 15 amino acids. Germline values: CDR1 SQVTM, CDR2 ANQGSEA. CDR3 protein: CSVDRLGAMNTEAFF. The CDR3 region has the DNA TGCAGCGTTGACCGACTGGGGGCGATGAACACTGAAGCTTTCTTT.

V usage is TRBV10-3 and J usage is TRBJ2-7, with 7 bases fitting TRBD2. TRBJ2-1 matches the DNA end more closely, so the J call is doubtful. CDR3 length: 13 residues. Germline V lookup: CDR1 ENHRY, CDR2 SYGVKD. This CDR3 reads CAISEASGNEQFF. CDR3 sequence (DNA): TGTGCCATCAGTGAGGCTAGCGGCAATGAGCAGTTCTTC.

This clonotype has a handful of counts. The chain links TRBV6-2 or TRBV6-3 to TRBJ1-2; 7 bases agree with TRBD1. J gave up 12 bases and V 5 bases, and 3 bases lay outside the gene matches. Germline CDR1 MNHEY, CDR2 SVGEGT. The CDR3 totals 10 residues. For the CDR3, the DNA is TGTGCCAGCAGTGGGACAGCCAACACCTTC. Translated, it gives CASSGTANTF.

This clonotype was seen many times. The chain recombines TRBV9 with TRBJ2-7; TRBD1 might be the D (6 bases). Looked up from germline, CDR1 is SGDLS and CDR2 is YYNGEE. Trimming took off 3 bases at V and 0 bases at J, with 10 bases between the two ends. This CDR3 is 14 amino acids long. DNA for the CDR3: TGTGCCAGCAGCGGAACAGGGAACTCCTACGAGCAGTACTTC. Amino acids: CASSGTGNSYEQYF. The full variable domain, with the rest looked up from reference TRBV9 and TRBJ2-7, is DSGVTQTPKHLITATGQRVTLRCSPRSGDLSVYWYQQSLDQGLQFLIQYYNGEERAKGNILERFSAQQFPDLHSELNLSSLELGDSALYFCASSGTGNSYEQYFGPGTRLTVT.

The chain is built from TRBV7-3 and TRBJ2-7, with D perhaps matching TRBD1 (5 bases). CDR3 length: 13 amino acids. Trimming stripped 4 bases from V and 7 bases from J, with 14 bases between. Germline CDR1 is SGHTA and CDR2 is FQGTGA. The CDR3 spells CASSYAGPGEQYF. The CDR3 DNA reads as TGTGCCAGCAGCTATGCCGGGCCAGGGGAGCAGTACTTC.

The V call is TRBV7-2, the J call TRBJ1-2; D possibly corresponds to TRBD1 (6 bases). Trimming removed 6 bases at V and 4 bases at J, with 15 bases between. Germline lookup yields CDR1 SGHTA and CDR2 FQGNSA. There are 14 residues in the CDR3. CDR3 residues: CASSFGGARYGYTF. In nucleotides, the CDR3 is TGTGCCAGCAGTTTTGGGGGCGCTCGCTATGGCTACACCTTC.

The CDR3: CASSWEVSVTQYF. Written as DNA, the CDR3 is TGTGCCAGCAGCTGGGAGGTTTCGGTGACCCAGTACTTC. The chain links TRBV5-8 to TRBJ2-5; D perhaps matches TRBD2 (6 bases). The CDR3 totals 13 residues. Germline loops: CDR1 SGHTS, CDR2 YDEGEE. The V gene lost 3 bases and the J gene lost 7 bases, with 13 bases spanning the gap.

Turning to this clonotype: A much larger clone sits a single nucleotide away, making a read error possible. The gene calls are TRBV19 and TRBJ2-7, with TRBD1 matching over 9 bases. Germline V gives CDR1 LNHDA, CDR2 SQIVND (reference sequence). CDR3 length: 15 amino acids. The CDR3 is CASKSSGTGTFEQHF. The CDR3 DNA sequence: TGTGCCAGTAAAAGTTCCGGGACAGGGACGTTTGAGCAGCACTTC. Complete variable domain (other parts from reference TRBV19 and TRBJ2-7): DGGITQSPKYLFRKEGQNVTLSCEQNLNHDAMYWYRQDPGQGLRLIYYSQIVNDFQKGDIAEGYSVSREKKESFPLTVTSAQKNPTAFYLCASKSSGTGTFEQHFGPGTRLTVT.

This clonotype was seen a handful of times. The V call is TRBV6-1, the J call TRBJ1-1, with D possibly TRBD1 on 5 matching bases. The germline gives CDR1 MNHNS, CDR2 SASEGT. Between the trimmed V and J ends, which lost 6 bases and 2 bases, there was a span of 16 bases. This CDR3 spans 15 amino acids. CDR3 loop: CASRFLSRANTEAFF. In DNA form, the CDR3 reads TGTGCCAGCAGATTTCTCAGCAGGGCTAACACTGAAGCTTTCTTT.